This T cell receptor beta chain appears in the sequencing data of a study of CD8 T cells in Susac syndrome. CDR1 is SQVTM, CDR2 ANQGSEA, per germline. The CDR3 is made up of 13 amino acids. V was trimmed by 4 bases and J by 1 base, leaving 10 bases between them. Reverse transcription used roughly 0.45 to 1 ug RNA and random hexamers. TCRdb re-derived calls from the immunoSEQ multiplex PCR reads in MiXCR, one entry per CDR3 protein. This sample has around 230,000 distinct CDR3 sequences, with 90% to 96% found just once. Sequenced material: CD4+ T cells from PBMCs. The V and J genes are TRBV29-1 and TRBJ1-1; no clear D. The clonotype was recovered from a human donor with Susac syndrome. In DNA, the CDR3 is TGCAGCGTTGCTTTACAGACGAACACTGAAGCTTTCTTT. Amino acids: CSVALQTNTEAFF. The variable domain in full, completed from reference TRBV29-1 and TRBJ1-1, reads SAVISQKPSRDICQRGTSLTIQCQVDSQVTMMFWYRQQPGQSLTLIATANQGSEATYESGFVIDKFPISRPNLTFSTLTVSNMSPEDSSIYLCSVALQTNTEAFFGQGTRLTVV.